These T cell receptor beta chains were read from a single sample in a study of T cells in Graves' hyperthyroidism and ophthalmopathy. TCRdb independently ran MiXCR on the multiplex PCR reads; one entry per CDR3 protein. The profile shows almost 250,000 distinct CDR3 sequences, 24% of them singletons. The sample taken for sequencing was blood. These receptors were collected from a woman aged 40-49 years with Graves' ophthalmopathy. Each CDR3 is given with its conserved first and last residue.

>TRBV13|14|TRBJ1-6
CASSFGTGDSPLHF
>TRBV13|13|TRBJ2-7
CASSGSSRYEQYF
>TRBV15|16|TRBJ1-1
CATSRDLESLNTEAFF
>TRBV30|15|TRBJ2-5
CAWSLLAGIQETQYF
>TRBV19|14|TRBJ1-1
CASRPRDSRSEAFF
>TRBV19|15|TRBJ2-6
CASSSTFSGANVLTF
>TRBV14|14|TRBJ2-2
CASSLDSSYGELFF
>TRBV27|14|TRBJ1-1
CASSTLTRNTEAFF
>TRBV6-1|13|TRBJ1-1
CASSVMANTEAYF
>TRBV7-3|14|TRBJ1-1
CASSLNGDTTEAFF
>TRBV6-5|15|TRBJ1-2
CASSLDAGRGYGYTF
>TRBV6-5|13|TRBJ1-1
CASSSPRLTEAFF
>TRBV6-1|14|TRBJ2-5
CASSEDLTEETQYF
>TRBV2|12|TRBJ2-2
CASSDRFGELFF
>TRBV18|16|TRBJ2-7
CASSPGGQGSSYEQYF
>TRBV20-1|12|TRBJ1-2
CSAMGLDYGYTF
>TRBV12-3/TRBV12-4|12|TRBJ1-5
CASSFRNQPQHF
>TRBV12-3/TRBV12-4|11|TRBJ2-7
CASRVTYEQYF
>TRBV28|16|TRBJ2-7
CASSFDGRGLSYEQYF
>TRBV18|14|TRBJ2-5
CASSPQQGAETQYF
>TRBV28|16|TRBJ2-2
CASSLGGPTGHGELFF
>TRBV7-2|15|TRBJ2-7
CASSHEASGAYEQYF
>TRBV7-6|14|TRBJ1-1
CASRPISGNTEAFF
>TRBV5-1|19|TRBJ2-7
CASSLGPGLALRSSYEQYF
>TRBV19|15|TRBJ1-1
CASSPRQGWATEAFF
>TRBV12-3/TRBV12-4|13|TRBJ2-5
CASAGVRQETQYF
>TRBV9|16|TRBJ2-7
CASSVAWTSGPYEQYF
>TRBV13|11|TRBJ1-2
CASSLPHGYTF
>TRBV4-2|17|TRBJ2-7
CASSQEPRGQLSYEQYF
>TRBV6-1|14|TRBJ1-1
CATNRRQGNTEAFF
>TRBV7-2|15|TRBJ2-7
CASSSVVQGWGEQYF
>TRBV19|11|TRBJ1-1
CAPSNDTEAFF
>TRBV20-1|15|TRBJ2-7
CSAKRYSGRAGEQYF
>TRBV20-1|16|TRBJ1-2
CSASYPARPANYGYTF
>TRBV13|15|TRBJ2-7
CASSPGVAGVYEQYF
>TRBV4-2|15|TRBJ1-1
CASSQGGAVNTEAFF
>TRBV6-5|12|TRBJ2-7
CASSYFRGEQYF
>TRBV7-2|15|TRBJ2-7
CASSQTSGSFHEQYF
>TRBV7-2|15|TRBJ2-5
CASSLGGGVRETQYF
>TRBV6-5|14|TRBJ1-1
CASRGAGGIAEAFF
>TRBV30|15|TRBJ1-5
CAWREGIGSNQPQHF
>TRBV9|15|TRBJ2-1
CASSASGSGYNEQFF
>TRBV12-3/TRBV12-4|15|TRBJ2-5
CASSSGTASLETQYF
>TRBV2|15|TRBJ2-7
CASRYWTSGRYEQYF
>TRBV11-2|16|TRBJ1-2
CASSHLDRGGSYGYTF
>TRBV19|15|TRBJ2-2
CASRPSGSGTGELFF
>TRBV6-5|14|TRBJ2-7
CASSPGTGMGEQYF